This entry lists 31 T cell receptor beta chains sequenced from one sample in a study of tumor-infiltrating lymphocytes in primary liver carcinoma. Unsorted bulk tissue, about 19-31 mg of it, served as the source for co-extraction of RNA and DNA. The researchers produced TCR beta cDNA from 500 ng total RNA with a constant-region primer. Libraries covering TCR beta were generated through three nested multiplex PCR rounds (using a slightly modified ARM-PCR). The first two PCR rounds used TRBV1-TRBV30 forward primers with a C-beta reverse primer, about 10 cycles each. In TCRdb, the multiplex PCR reads were re-called with MiXCR into one record per CDR3 protein. The table lists around 70,000 distinct CDR3 sequences, roughly three quarters of them singletons. The sample was liver tumor tissue from sampling region 4. Documented subset: tumor region T4, right-lateral pole. The receptors were gathered from a man aged 35 to 55 with primary liver carcinoma and hepatitis B virus infection.

With respect to this clonotype: One junction end disagrees with the germline gene, perhaps due to a read error. The V call is TRBV11-2, the J call TRBJ2-2; tentative D call: TRBD2 (6 bases). CDR1 SGHAT and CDR2 FQNNGV come from the germline V gene. This CDR3 comprises 16 residues. The CDR3 loop reads CASSPRVCGISGELFF. Written as DNA, the CDR3 is TGCGCCAGCAGCCCACGGGTGTGCGGGATATCCGGGGAGCTGTTTTTT.

In the case of this clonotype: The germline gene is not matched at one end of the junction; a read error may be the cause. V gene TRBV6-1 combines with J gene TRBJ1-6; D is unclear. CDR3 length: 13 residues. In germline, CDR1 is MNHNS, CDR2 SASEGT. The CDR3 loop reads CASRTTDNSPLHF. The CDR3 coding sequence is TGTGCCAGCAGGACCACCGATAATTCACCTCTCCACTTT.

About this clonotype: A read error may explain this, as a much larger clone is one base away. V is TRBV5-1 and J is TRBJ2-5, with D perhaps matching TRBD2 (6 bases). CDR1 and CDR2 from the germline V gene are SGHRS and YFSETQ. This CDR3 is 14 amino acids long. CDR3: CVSSLEGYQETQYF. CDR3 in DNA: TGCGTCAGCAGCTTGGAGGGCTACCAAGAGACCCAGTACTTC.

The chain joins TRBV2 to TRBJ2-1; D might be TRBD2 (5 bases). Germline V lookup: CDR1 SNHLY, CDR2 FYNNEI. The length of the CDR3 is 16 residues. Deletions cut 7 bases from V and 9 bases from J, with 25 bases between. The CDR3 DNA reads TGTGCCAGCACGGCTAGGGTAGTGGGAGTAGGCAGTGAGCAGTTCTTC. This encodes CASTARVVGVGSEQFF.

This clonotype was recorded a few times. This rearrangement joins TRBV7-9 to TRBJ2-5, with 8 positions matching TRBD1. Germline-derived CDR1 and CDR2 are SEHNR and FQNEAQ (reference sequence). The length of the CDR3 is 15 residues. J lost 4 bases, V lost 4 bases, and 8 bases had no gene match. This CDR3 is CASSSTGGPIETQYF. CDR3 bases: TGTGCCAGCAGCTCAACAGGGGGGCCGATAGAGACCCAGTACTTC. Full variable domain (remainder filled in from reference TRBV7-9 and TRBJ2-5): DTGVSQNPRHKITKRGQNVTFRCDPISEHNRLYWYRQTLGQGPEFLTYFQNEAQLEKSRLLSDRFSAERPKGSFSTLEIQRTEQGDSAMYLCASSSTGGPIETQYFGPGTRLLVL.

Notes on this clonotype: A read error may produce the germline difference seen at one junction end. V and J are TRBV11-2 and TRBJ2-2; D may correspond to TRBD1 or TRBD2 (6 bases each). Germline loops: CDR1 SGHAT, CDR2 FQNNGV. This CDR3 region has 14 residues. The DNA of the CDR3 is TGTGTCAGCAGCCTCGACCCGGGGGCCGGGGAGTTCTTTTTT. Translated: CVSSLDPGAGEFFF.

The chain uses TRBV12-3 or TRBV12-4 and TRBJ2-3; 9 bases fit TRBD2. The CDR3 loop spans 17 amino acids. V lost 6 bases and J lost 6; bases outside the gene matches: 16. The CDR3 nucleotides read TGTGCCAGCAGACCAGCGACTAGCGGTATTTACACGGATACGCAGTATTTT. It is translated as CASRPATSGIYTDTQYF.

The sample holds one count of this clonotype. Given the absence of the conserved phenylalanine or tryptophan at the CDR3 end, a read error is likely. The chain couples TRBV4-2 to TRBJ2-7; 11 bases match TRBD2. This CDR3 comprises 17 residues. Germline V gene sequence: CDR1 LGHNA, CDR2 YNFKEQ. Losses at the gene ends were 9 bases for V and 1 base for J; bases not matched to a gene: 14. CDR3 nucleotide sequence: TGTGCCAGTACTGGACTAGCGGGTGTTTGTAAGTCCTACGAGCAGTACATC. Translating gives CASTGLAGVCKSYEQYI.

As regards this clonotype: Without the conserved terminal phenylalanine or tryptophan, this CDR3 likely stems from a read error. This chain connects TRBV11-2 to TRBJ2-7, with 7 positions matching TRBD2. The CDR3 runs to 15 residues. Germline-derived CDR1 and CDR2 are SGHAT and FQNNGV. CDR3 sequence (DNA): TGCGCCAGCAGCCTAGTGGGGGGGAGCTCCTACGAGCAGTACATC. Translation: CASSLVGGSSYEQYI.

The CDR3 loop reads CASSFPPSAGGPSTDTQYF. The CDR3 DNA is TGTGCCAGCAGTTTCCCCCCCTCAGCGGGGGGCCCTAGCACAGATACGCAGTATTTT. This chain joins TRBV12-3 or TRBV12-4 and TRBJ2-3, with 9 bases matching TRBD2. V dropped 3 bases and J dropped 0; count of bases not matched to a gene: 13. This CDR3 has 19 amino acids.

Comment on this clonotype: A much bigger clone sits one base away, suggesting this may be a read error. V gene TRBV7-9 combines with J gene TRBJ2-6, with D unclear. The CDR3 is 14 residues long. V was trimmed by 8 bases and J by 0 bases, leaving 8 bases between them. CDR1 is SEHNR, CDR2 FQNEAQ, per germline (reference sequence). CDR3 loop: CASYKNSGANVLTF. The CDR3 DNA sequence: TGTGCCAGCTACAAGAACTCTGGGGCCAACGTCCTGACTTTC.

With respect to this clonotype: Since a much larger clone is just one base distant, this may be a read error. This chain joins TRBV7-9 and TRBJ2-5, with TRBD1 matching 7 bases. V gave up 4 bases and J gave up 5 bases; unmatched junction bases: 7. This CDR3 region has 14 residues. Germline V gene sequence: CDR1 SEHNR, CDR2 FQNEAQ (reference sequence). CDR3 sequence reads: CASSSGQRGETQYF. CDR3 nucleotides: TGTGCCAGCAGCTCGGGACAGAGGGGTGAGACCCAGTACTTC.

The chain links TRBV7-9 to TRBJ1-4; 8 bases line up with TRBD1. CDR1 and CDR2 (germline): SEHNR, FQNEAQ (reference sequence). The CDR3 is 16 amino acids. The DNA for the CDR3 is TGTGCATGCAGCTTCGACTTGGACAGGGTCGGTGAAAAACTGTTTTTT. Translated, it gives CACSFDLDRVGEKLFF.

A remark on this clonotype: This CDR3 is missing its conserved last phenylalanine or tryptophan, likely due to a read error. No DNA is shown, since the ends of the CDR3 on it are uncertain; the CDR3 is the one TCRdb lists. The V gene is TRBV10-1, the J gene TRBJ1-1. From its first to its last residue, the CDR3 has 12 amino acids. Germline V gene data show CDR1 as WNHNN and CDR2 as SYGVQD (reference sequence). The CDR3 region is CANRGGVTETFI.

For this clonotype: Being one base from a much bigger clone, this may be a read error. The chain employs TRBV13 and TRBJ1-1; possible D gene TRBD1, 5 bases. V was trimmed by 4 bases and J by 6 bases, leaving 21 bases between them. This CDR3 comprises 16 residues. CDR1 is PRHDT, CDR2 FYEKMQ, per germline (reference sequence). CDR3 DNA: TGTGCCAGCAGCTGGCGGGGCGCAGGTATCGCCCCTGAAGCTTTCTTT. Protein sequence: CASSWRGAGIAPEAFF. Complete variable domain (other parts from reference TRBV13 and TRBJ1-1): AAGVIQSPRHLIKEKRETATLKCYPIPRHDTVYWYQQGPGQDPQFLISFYEKMQSDKGSIPDRFSAQQFSDYHSELNMSSLELGDSALYFCASSWRGAGIAPEAFFGQGTRLTVV.

Comment on this clonotype: The CDR3 does not close with the conserved phenylalanine or tryptophan, likely indicating a read error. The chain is built from TRBV6-5 and TRBJ2-1, with a weak D call TRBD2 (5 bases). The CDR3 loop spans 15 amino acids. From germline, CDR1 is MNHEY and CDR2 SVGAGI. CDR3 sequence reads: CASSARESSYTEQFS. Here the CDR3 DNA reads TGTGCCAGCAGCGCGAGGGAGAGCTCCTACACTGAGCAGTTCTCC.

A word on this clonotype: At one boundary the junction diverges from the germline segment, which might be a read error. The V call is TRBV11-2, the J call TRBJ2-7; 8 nucleotides match TRBD1. The CDR3 totals 14 residues. CDR1 is SGHAT and CDR2 is FQNNGV in the germline V gene. This CDR3 is CASSLGQVDLEQYF. CDR3 sequence (DNA): TGTGCCAGTAGCTTGGGACAGGTAGACCTCGAGCAGTACTTC.

Comment on this clonotype: The conserved final phenylalanine or tryptophan is absent from the CDR3, which likely points to a read error. The chain links TRBV10-3 to TRBJ2-5; D may be TRBD2 (5 bases). The CDR3 is made up of 12 amino acids. Germline V gene sequence: CDR1 ENHRY, CDR2 SYGVKD. The DNA for the CDR3 is TGTGCCGTCAGTGGGCGGGTGGAGACCCAGTACCTC. Residues: CAVSGRVETQYL.

About this clonotype itself: One base away lies a much larger clone, so this may be a sequencing read error. The rearrangement joins TRBV28 to TRBJ2-3; 9 nucleotides align to TRBD2. The ends lost 4 bases at V and 4 bases at J; junction bases unmatched: 6. Germline V gene data show CDR1 as MDHEN and CDR2 as SYDVKM. This CDR3 is 15 amino acids long. The CDR3 DNA is TGTGCCAGCAGTTGGGTTAGCGGGAGATCAGATACGCAGTATTTT. This codes for CASSWVSGRSDTQYF.

For this clonotype: Compared with germline, one end of the junction differs, possibly owing to a read error. The genes are TRBV6-2 or TRBV6-3 and TRBJ2-1, with TRBD2 matching 13 bases. Germline V gives CDR1 MNHEY, CDR2 SVGEGT. The CDR3 contains 18 residues. The CDR3, as DNA: TGTGCCAGCGGTTACACCCGGACTAGCGGGAGAGGATACAGTGAGCAGTTCTTC. As protein: CASGYTRTSGRGYSEQFF.

The J gene is TRBJ2-7, the V gene TRBV12-3 or TRBV12-4; 12 positions agree with TRBD2. The CDR3 spans 15 residues. V shed 4 bases and J 9 bases; nucleotides not matched to a gene: 10. CDR3: CASSSRLAGVHVQYF. DNA of the CDR3: TGTGCCAGCAGTTCGCGACTAGCGGGGGTTCACGTGCAGTACTTC.

Comments on this clonotype: The CDR3 carries no conserved terminal phenylalanine or tryptophan, so it likely arises from a read error. The rearrangement links TRBV10-3 to TRBJ2-2; D remains ambiguous. Between the trimmed V and J ends, which lost 11 bases and 2 bases, there was a span of 12 bases. Germline values: CDR1 ENHRY, CDR2 SYGVKD. The CDR3 is made up of 13 amino acids. CDR3 DNA sequence: TGTGCCGCCCGGGTCACAAACACCGGGGAGCTGTTTGTT. Translation gives CAARVTNTGELFV.

The chain recombines TRBV5-6 with TRBJ2-7; 7 bases are a match to TRBD1. This CDR3 contains 14 residues. Trimming took 9 bases from V and 2 from J; bases not matched to a gene: 11. The V gene's germline CDR1 is SGHDT and CDR2 YYEEEE. CDR3: CANTRTGQPYEQYF. Here the CDR3 DNA reads TGTGCCAACACACGGACAGGTCAACCCTACGAGCAGTACTTC.

V usage is TRBV28 and J usage is TRBJ2-5; tentative D call: TRBD2 (5 bases). This CDR3 region has 14 residues. Germline-derived CDR1 and CDR2 are MDHEN and SYDVKM. The V end lost 8 bases, the J end lost 1 base, and 14 bases lay between the germline ends. DNA of the CDR3: TGTGCCAGCGGCTCTAGCTTATCCCAAGAGACCCAGTACTTC. Protein sequence: CASGSSLSQETQYF.

This clonotype was observed many times. The DNA of the CDR3 is TGTGCCAGCAGCCGAGCCCGGGACACCGGGGAGCTGTTTTTT. Protein sequence: CASSRARDTGELFF. This chain joins TRBV6-6 and TRBJ2-2, with D unclear. Deletions cut 6 bases from V and 3 bases from J, with 11 bases between. This CDR3 comprises 14 residues. Per germline, CDR1 MNHNY and CDR2 SVGAGI (reference sequence).

As to this clonotype: Possible read error: a much larger clone is one base away. The conserved phenylalanine or tryptophan is not found at the CDR3 terminus, so this likely reflects a read error. This chain uses TRBV6-4 with TRBJ2-2, with D possibly called TRBD1 or TRBD2 (6 bases each). CDR3 length: 16 amino acids. CDR1 is MRHNA, CDR2 SNTAGT, per germline. V was trimmed by 3 bases and J by 3 bases, leaving 14 bases between them. In DNA form, the CDR3 reads TGTGCCAGCAGTGAAGAGGGGGGAGACGACACCGGGGAGCTGTTTATT. Amino acid sequence: CASSEEGGDDTGELFI.

This clonotype was counted at least ten times. The chain is built from TRBV2 and TRBJ1-2; TRBD1 aligns across 9 bases. The CDR3 is 13 residues long. The germline CDR1 and CDR2 sequences are SNHLY and FYNNEI. Germline trimming cut 8 bases from V and 7 bases from J; bases unmatched to any gene: 8. The CDR3 protein is CASRGQGLGGYTF. CDR3 bases: TGTGCCAGCCGGGGACAGGGCTTAGGTGGCTACACCTTC.

Comment on this clonotype: Since no conserved phenylalanine or tryptophan closes the CDR3, a read error is the likely cause. This chain joins TRBV11-2 and TRBJ2-3, with D possibly TRBD1 on 5 matching bases. CDR3 length: 18 amino acids. Between the trimmed V and J ends, which lost 1 base and 2 bases, there was a span of 19 bases. Germline loops: CDR1 SGHAT, CDR2 FQNNGV. CDR3 coding DNA: TGTGCCAGCAGCTTAGGTCATTTCACAGGAGTCGCCACAGATACGCAGTATTAT. It yields the protein CASSLGHFTGVATDTQYY.

A word on this clonotype: One end of the junction does not line up with germline, which may come from a read error. The chain uses TRBV4-1 and TRBJ2-1; D uncertain. CDR3 size: 12 residues. CDR1 is MGHRA, CDR2 YSYEKL, per germline. The CDR3 protein is CASSRENNEQFF. The CDR3 DNA reads as TGCGCAAGCAGCCGAGAAAACAATGAGCAGTTCTTC.

This chain joins TRBV2 and TRBJ2-3, with D possibly called TRBD1 or TRBD2 (5 bases each). The CDR3 contains 13 residues. Germline V CDR1 and CDR2: SNHLY, FYNNEI. Trimming left V 7 bases short and J 13 bases short, with 21 bases between. CDR3: CASTNPGTSTKYF. The DNA for the CDR3 is TGTGCCAGCACTAACCCAGGGACCTCGACGAAGTATTTT.

As for this clonotype: Being one base from a much bigger clone, this may be a read error. The gene calls are TRBV5-1 and TRBJ2-4, with D possibly matching TRBD2 (6 bases). This CDR3 has 14 amino acids. CDR1 is SGHRS, CDR2 YFSETQ, per germline. CDR3 nucleotides: TGCGCCAGCAACTTGGAGGGGGCCAAAAACATTCAGTACTTC. It translates to CASNLEGAKNIQYF.